Listed below are T cell receptor beta chains from one sample, sequenced in a study of cytomegalovirus exposure and HLA in healthy donors. Here immunoSEQ multiplex PCR was the method, and the copy in TCRdb shows in-frame clones only, minus some. The sample includes around 190,000 clones, 80% to 90% of them seen just once. The sequencing input was PBMCs. The receptors shown here come from a woman aged 25 to 39 in good health and CMV-seronegative. The CDR3 runs from the conserved cysteine through the conserved F or W. A D gene is named only where the DNA matches it firmly. Expanded clones are given a class, and other clones once, few, many or no size at all.

CDR3aa	CDR3nt	abundance	d_gene	v_gene	j_gene
CASSHSGYEQYF	TGCGCCAGCAGCCATTCGGGGTACGAGCAGTACTTC	NA	NA	TRBV5-1	TRBJ2-7
CASSFLRGQPQHF	TGTGCCAGCAGTTTCCTTCGAGGGCAGCCCCAGCATTTT	NA	NA	TRBV28	TRBJ1-5
CASSEGHFTDTQYF	TGTGCCAGCAGCGAGGGACACTTCACAGATACGCAGTATTTT	NA	NA	TRBV2	TRBJ2-3
CASSPQNGQGDEQYF	TGCGCCAGCAGCCCTCAGAATGGACAGGGGGACGAGCAGTACTTC	once	TRBD1	TRBV5-1	TRBJ2-7
CASSPRQGDQDTQYF	TGCGCCAGCAGCCCCAGACAGGGGGATCAAGATACGCAGTATTTT	NA	TRBD1	TRBV5-1	TRBJ2-3
CASSARDRGSGYTF	TGTGCCAGCAGTGCTCGGGACAGGGGGTCTGGCTACACCTTC	few	TRBD1	TRBV25-1	TRBJ1-2
CASSAHRVTNEKLFF	TGTGCCAGCAGTGCCCACAGGGTGACTAATGAAAAACTGTTTTTT	NA	NA	TRBV6-1	TRBJ1-4
CASSRDRAPRGYEQYF	TGTGCCAGCAGTCGGGACAGGGCCCCGAGAGGGTACGAGCAGTACTTC	few	TRBD1	TRBV28	TRBJ2-7
CASSVSRSDSPLHF	TGTGCCAGCAGTGTAAGCCGGAGTGATTCACCCCTCCACTTT	NA	NA	TRBV6-1	TRBJ1-6
CASSPDRGNYGYTF	TGTGCCAGCAGCCCGGACAGGGGGAACTATGGCTACACCTTC	few	TRBD1	TRBV5-6	TRBJ1-2
CASSFHHYRPPQEGNTIYF	TGCGCCAGCAGCTTCCACCATTATAGACCTCCCCAGGAAGGAAACACCATATATTTT	few	NA	TRBV5-1	TRBJ1-3
CATSTGPGGNQPQHF	TGTGCCACCAGCACGGGACCGGGGGGCAATCAGCCCCAGCATTTT	many	NA	TRBV15	TRBJ1-5
CASSAGTGNEQYF	TGCGCCAGCAGCGCCGGGACAGGGAACGAGCAGTACTTC	NA	TRBD1	TRBV5-1	TRBJ2-7
CASSEGRGSSGELFF	TGTGCCAGCAGTGAAGGCCGAGGAAGCAGCGGGGAGCTGTTTTTT	NA	NA	TRBV6-1	TRBJ2-2
CASSGKQAITYEQYF	TGCGCCAGCAGTGGGAAACAGGCGATAACCTACGAGCAGTACTTC	NA	NA	TRBV10-2	TRBJ2-7
CASSVKGPYEQYF	TGTGCCAGCAGTGTTAAGGGGCCTTACGAGCAGTACTTC	NA	NA	TRBV2	TRBJ2-7
CASSFSYVVGGQPQHF	TGTGCCAGCAGTTTTTCCTACGTTGTCGGCGGTCAGCCCCAGCATTTT	NA	NA	TRBV28	TRBJ1-5
CASSPPSRVEGNTIYF	TGTGCCAGCAGCCCACCCTCCAGGGTAGAGGGAAACACCATATATTTT	NA	NA	TRBV5-6	TRBJ1-3
CASSIPTSGLDNEQFF	TGTGCCAGCAGCATTCCGACTAGCGGCCTCGACAATGAGCAGTTCTTC	NA	TRBD2	TRBV7-9	TRBJ2-1
CASSSPTGTHGYTF	TGTGCCAGCAGTTCCCCGACAGGAACCCATGGCTACACCTTC	once	NA	TRBV27	TRBJ1-2
CASSLAGRDSPLHF	TGCGCCAGCAGCTTGGCAGGCAGGGATTCACCCCTCCACTTT	NA	NA	TRBV5-1	TRBJ1-6
CASSLAQGNSPLHF	TGTGCCAGCAGCTTAGCACAGGGAAATTCACCCCTCCACTTT	few	NA	TRBV7-9	TRBJ1-6
CASSLGRSGNTIYF	TGTGCCAGCAGCTTGGGGAGGTCTGGAAACACCATATATTTT	NA	NA	TRBV5-4	TRBJ1-3
CASSRGQPKTF	TGTGCCAGTAGTAGGGGACAGCCGAAAACCTTC	few	TRBD1	TRBV19	TRBJ1-2
CASSLRTGGDYGYTF	TGTGCCAGCAGCCTCCGGACAGGGGGCGACTATGGCTACACCTTC	NA	TRBD1	TRBV7-9	TRBJ1-2
CASSLDSSYNSPLHF	TGTGCCAGCAGCTTAGACAGCTCCTATAATTCACCCCTCCACTTT	NA	NA	TRBV7-6	TRBJ1-6
CASSYSGAIVNYGYTF	TGTGCCAGCAGTTACTCGGGAGCGATTGTCAACTATGGCTACACCTTC	NA	NA	TRBV6-6	TRBJ1-2
CASSEAPVGANYGYTF	TGTGCCAGCAGTGAAGCCCCCGTCGGGGCTAACTATGGCTACACCTTC	few	NA	TRBV2	TRBJ1-2
CASSDKTDTFNTEAFF	TGTGCCAGCAGTGATAAGACAGACACTTTTAACACTGAAGCTTTCTTT	NA	NA	TRBV6-1	TRBJ1-1
CASSDTGAGNTEAFF	TGTGCCAGCAGTGATACAGGGGCTGGGAACACTGAAGCTTTCTTT	NA	TRBD1	TRBV25-1	TRBJ1-1
CASTDRGRYEQYF	TGTGCCAGCACCGACAGGGGGCGTTACGAGCAGTACTTC	once	TRBD1	TRBV6-6	TRBJ2-7
CASSPQQDYNEQFF	TGTGCCAGCTCACCCCAGCAGGACTACAATGAGCAGTTCTTC	NA	NA	TRBV18	TRBJ2-1
CASSLGRIDGYTF	TGTGCCAGCAGTCTTGGGCGAATAGATGGCTACACCTTC	NA	NA	TRBV28	TRBJ1-2
CASSPSTILFF	TGTGCCAGCAGCCCCTCGACAATACTGTTTTTT	NA	NA	TRBV11-2	TRBJ1-4
CASIPGTGGPSYGYTF	TGTGCCAGCATCCCCGGGACAGGGGGCCCTAGCTATGGCTACACCTTC	few	TRBD1	TRBV2	TRBJ1-2
CASSYGTSGTDTQYF	TGTGCCAGCAGTTACGGGACTAGCGGGACAGATACGCAGTATTTT	NA	TRBD2	TRBV6-6	TRBJ2-3
CASSGRIGLTDTQYF	TGTGCCAGCAGTGGAAGGATCGGACTCACAGATACGCAGTATTTT	NA	NA	TRBV2	TRBJ2-3
CASSSPGKGNTIYF	TGTGCCAGCAGTTCCCCAGGGAAAGGAAACACCATATATTTT	NA	NA	TRBV6-6	TRBJ1-3
CASRSQGYGYTF	TGCGCCAGCAGGTCTCAGGGGTATGGCTACACCTTC	NA	NA	TRBV5-1	TRBJ1-2
CASSPRTAGGNSYEQYF	TGTGCCAGCTCACCAAGGACAGCGGGGGGGAATTCCTACGAGCAGTACTTC	NA	TRBD2	TRBV18	TRBJ2-7
CASSQGLALNTGELFF	TGCGCCAGCAGCCAAGGACTAGCGTTGAACACCGGGGAGCTGTTTTTT	NA	TRBD2	TRBV4-1	TRBJ2-2